The subject of this entry is one T cell receptor (beta chain). Within the sample, other DNA sequences also encode this same CDR3. This sample is part of a study of early stage breast cancer tumors. In the study overall: Invasive lobular carcinomas made up four of 12 ER+/PR+/HER2- tumors.

Profiled with immunoSEQ multiplex PCR; TCRdb holds only in-frame clones, not every one. The top ten hold approximately 3.6% of the sample, which has under 75,000 clones, about 80% seen once. The germline CDR1 and CDR2 sequences are SGHRS and YFSETQ. Trimming took off 4 bases at V and 1 base at J, with 2 bases between the two ends. The CDR3 is made up of 11 amino acids. Sequenced: blood. The rearrangement links TRBV5-1 to TRBJ2-5, with D hard to call. The sequence derives from a person aged 30-39 years with breast cancer. In DNA, the CDR3 is TGCGCCAGCAGCCTCCAAGAGACCCAGTACTTC. Protein product: CASSLQETQYF.